This TCR beta chain was captured in a study of blood T cell repertoires in COVID-19. Overall study: Donors in the United States, Italy and Spain gave samples during acute or convalescent COVID-19.

Original data processing: Scientists estimated how many nucleated cells there were by amplifying reference gene primers. Using immunoSEQ multiplex PCR, the repertoire was profiled, and TCRdb retains in-frame clones only, with some absent. V and J calls and clone size come straight from that table; D and trimming were deduced from the DNA. The top ten clones hold about 4.9% of a sample with 35,000 to 45,000 clones, 80% to 90% of them seen once. This clone occurred once. Between the trimmed V and J ends, which lost 1 base and 11 bases, there was a span of 20 bases. The CDR3 has 15 residues. CDR1 is SNHLY and CDR2 is FYNNEI in the germline V gene.

The sample consisted of peripheral blood. This clonotype originated in a man aged 35-49 years with active COVID-19. The J gene is TRBJ1-2, the V gene TRBV2; D unresolved. CDR3 protein: CASSEVTYGAEGYTF. The CDR3 DNA reads TGTGCCAGCAGTGAAGTAACTTACGGAGCTGAGGGTTACACCTTC.